The clone carrying this TCR beta chain was observed many times. Antigen specificity is unknown. This sample was included in a study of molecular identifiers for immune sequencing clone quantification. Study findings and constraints: Jurkat TCR RNA that was spiked in from one cell was reportedly detectable among one million naive cells.

For bulk TCR libraries, previously described methods and listed TCR primers were used. One entry per CDR3 protein, called by TCRdb with MiXCR from the PCR reads. The top ten clones hold under 0.85% of a sample with around 470,000 distinct CDR3 sequences, about 25% of them seen once. Naive CD8 sequencing libraries were generated from about 19,000 to 1,100,000 sorted cells, with 10%, 30% or 50% RNA as input. Naive CD8 T cells underwent sorting with the CD8+CD4-CCR7+CD45RA+ definition. Per the germline V gene, CDR1 is SEHNR and CDR2 is FQNEAQ (reference sequence). CDR3 length equals 13 residues. Trimming removed 8 bases at V and 3 bases at J, with 12 bases between.

This receptor was identified in a human donor in good health. Some libraries in this study had Jurkat cell RNA spiked in. The sequencing sample was made of naive CD8+ T cells from blood, with Jurkat cell RNA spiked in. Noted subset: FACS-sorted CD8+CD4-CCR7+CD45RA+ naive T cells. V and J are TRBV7-9 and TRBJ2-3; D remains ambiguous. CDR3: CASCSAITDTQYF. DNA for the CDR3: TGTGCCAGCTGCTCGGCAATTACAGATACGCAGTATTTT.